The present entry profiles one T cell receptor beta chain with its context. What it recognizes is unknown. RNA extraction and reverse transcription yielded cDNA as sequencing template. TCRdb's table, derived via immunoSEQ multiplex PCR, lists solely in-frame clones and lacks some. The sample lists a few hundred thousand clones, roughly 60% seen once, with about 0.89% in the top ten. The length of the CDR3 is 13 residues. Trimming removed 4 bases at V and 7 bases at J, with 13 bases between. The germline V gene has CDR1 SQVTM and CDR2 ANQGSEA. This record comes from a study of CD8+ T cells in alopecia areata. Documented treatment: oral pan-JAK inhibitor, 5-10 mg twice daily. Study-level results: Baseline CD8+ expansion's link to response remains uncertain, as there was one nonresponder.

The sequenced sample was CD4+ T cells sorted from blood, obtained at roughly week 53, from a patient treated with tofacitinib. The sequence came from a human donor with alopecia areata. The V gene is TRBV29-1, the J gene TRBJ2-2; D perhaps matches TRBD2 (6 bases). CDR3 sequence: CSVAASVIGELFF. CDR3 DNA sequence: TGCAGCGTTGCTGCTAGCGTGATCGGGGAGCTGTTTTTT.